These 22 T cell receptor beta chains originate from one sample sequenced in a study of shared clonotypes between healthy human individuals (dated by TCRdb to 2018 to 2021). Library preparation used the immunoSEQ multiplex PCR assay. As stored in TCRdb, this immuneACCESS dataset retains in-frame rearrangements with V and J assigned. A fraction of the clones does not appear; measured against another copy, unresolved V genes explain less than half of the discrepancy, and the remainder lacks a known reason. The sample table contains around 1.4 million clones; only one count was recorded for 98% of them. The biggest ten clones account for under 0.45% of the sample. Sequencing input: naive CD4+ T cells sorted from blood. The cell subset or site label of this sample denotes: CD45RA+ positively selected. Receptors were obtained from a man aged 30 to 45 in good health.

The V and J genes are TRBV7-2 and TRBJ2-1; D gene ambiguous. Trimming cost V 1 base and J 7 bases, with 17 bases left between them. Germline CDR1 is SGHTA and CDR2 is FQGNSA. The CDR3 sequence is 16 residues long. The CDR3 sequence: CASSLVGPFLGNEQFF. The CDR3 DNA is TGTGCCAGCAGCTTAGTTGGGCCTTTCCTGGGGAATGAGCAGTTCTTC.

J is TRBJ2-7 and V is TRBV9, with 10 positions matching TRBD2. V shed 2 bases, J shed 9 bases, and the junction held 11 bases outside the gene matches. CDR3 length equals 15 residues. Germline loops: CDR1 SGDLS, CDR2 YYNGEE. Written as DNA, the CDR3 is TGTGCCAGCAGCGTCGGGACTAGCGACATCTATGGGCAGTACTTC. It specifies CASSVGTSDIYGQYF. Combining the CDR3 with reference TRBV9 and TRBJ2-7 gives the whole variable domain DSGVTQTPKHLITATGQRVTLRCSPRSGDLSVYWYQQSLDQGLQFLIQYYNGEERAKGNILERFSAQQFPDLHSELNLSSLELGDSALYFCASSVGTSDIYGQYFGPGTRLTVT.

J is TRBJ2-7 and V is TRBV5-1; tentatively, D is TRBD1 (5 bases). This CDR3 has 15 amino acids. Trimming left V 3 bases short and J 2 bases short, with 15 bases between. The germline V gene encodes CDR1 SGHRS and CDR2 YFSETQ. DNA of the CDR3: TGCGCCAGCAGCTCCCAGGGTATTAGCCCCTACGAGCAGTACTTC. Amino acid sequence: CASSSQGISPYEQYF.

The CDR3 reads CASSSQRGRGNTIYF. As DNA, the CDR3 is TGTGCCAGCAGCTCTCAAAGGGGACGTGGAAACACCATATATTTT. The chain links TRBV11-2 to TRBJ1-3; possible D gene TRBD1, 5 bases. CDR1 is SGHAT, CDR2 FQNNGV, per germline. V shed 4 bases and J shed 3 bases, with 13 bases lying between them. This CDR3 is 15 amino acids long. The whole variable domain, filled in from reference TRBV11-2 and TRBJ1-3, reads EAGVAQSPRYKIIEKRQSVAFWCNPISGHATLYWYQQILGQGPKLLIQFQNNGVVDDSQLPKDRFSAERLKGVDSTLKIQPAKLEDSAVYLCASSSQRGRGNTIYFGEGSWLTVV.

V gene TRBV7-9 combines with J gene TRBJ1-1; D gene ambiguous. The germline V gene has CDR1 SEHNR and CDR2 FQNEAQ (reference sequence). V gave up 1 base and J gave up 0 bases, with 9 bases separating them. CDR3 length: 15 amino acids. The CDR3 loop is CASSLGSVLNTEAFF. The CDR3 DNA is TGTGCCAGCAGCTTAGGCTCCGTCTTGAACACTGAAGCTTTCTTT.

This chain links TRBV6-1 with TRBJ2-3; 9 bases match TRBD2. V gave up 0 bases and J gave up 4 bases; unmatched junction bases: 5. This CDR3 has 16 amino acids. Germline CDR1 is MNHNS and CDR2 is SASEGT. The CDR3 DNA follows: TGTGCCAGCAGTGAAGCGCTAGCGGGAAGCGCAGATACGCAGTATTTT. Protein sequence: CASSEALAGSADTQYF.

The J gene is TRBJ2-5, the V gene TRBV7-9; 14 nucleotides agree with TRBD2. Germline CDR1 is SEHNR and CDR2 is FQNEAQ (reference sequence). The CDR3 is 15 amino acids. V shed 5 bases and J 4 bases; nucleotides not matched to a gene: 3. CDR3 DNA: TGTGCCAGCAGCGGGACTAGCGGGAGATTAGAGACCCAGTACTTC. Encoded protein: CASSGTSGRLETQYF.

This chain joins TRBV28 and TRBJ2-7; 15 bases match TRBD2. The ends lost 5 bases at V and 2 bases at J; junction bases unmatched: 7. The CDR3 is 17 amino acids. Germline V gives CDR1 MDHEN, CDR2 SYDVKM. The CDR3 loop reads CASSTPRTSGRAYEQYF. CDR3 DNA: TGTGCCAGCAGTACCCCCCGGACTAGCGGGAGGGCCTACGAGCAGTACTTC.

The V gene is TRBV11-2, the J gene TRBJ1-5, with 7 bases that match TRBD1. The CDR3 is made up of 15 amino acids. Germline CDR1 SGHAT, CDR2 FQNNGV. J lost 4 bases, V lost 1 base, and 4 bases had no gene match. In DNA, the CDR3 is TGTGCCAGCAGCTTAGGGGACAGCCGGAATCAGCCCCAGCATTTT. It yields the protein CASSLGDSRNQPQHF.

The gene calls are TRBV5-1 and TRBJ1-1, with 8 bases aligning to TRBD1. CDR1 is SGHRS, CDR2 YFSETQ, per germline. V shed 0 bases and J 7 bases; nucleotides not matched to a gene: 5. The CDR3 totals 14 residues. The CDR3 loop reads CASSLVGQGSEAFF. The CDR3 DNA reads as TGCGCCAGCAGCTTGGTAGGACAGGGCAGTGAAGCTTTCTTT.

The CDR3 loop reads CASSPMGLAGNEQFF. The CDR3 DNA sequence: TGTGCCAGCAGTCCTATGGGACTAGCTGGAAATGAGCAGTTCTTC. V is TRBV2 and J is TRBJ2-1, with TRBD2 identical over 9 bases. Germline V lookup: CDR1 SNHLY, CDR2 FYNNEI. The CDR3 is 15 residues long. V shed 5 bases, J shed 7 bases, and the junction held 9 bases outside the gene matches. The full variable domain, rest sourced from reference TRBV2 and TRBJ2-1, is EPEVTQTPSHQVTQMGQEVILRCVPISNHLYFYWYRQILGQKVEFLVSFYNNEISEKSEIFDDQFSVERPDGSNFTLKIRSTKLEDSAMYFCASSPMGLAGNEQFFGPGTRLTVL.

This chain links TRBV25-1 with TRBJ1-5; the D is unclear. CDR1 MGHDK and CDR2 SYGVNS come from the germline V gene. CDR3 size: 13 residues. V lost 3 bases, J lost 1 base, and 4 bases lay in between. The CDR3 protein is CASSEGSNQPQHF. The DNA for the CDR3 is TGTGCCAGCAGTGAGGGGAGCAATCAGCCCCAGCATTTT.

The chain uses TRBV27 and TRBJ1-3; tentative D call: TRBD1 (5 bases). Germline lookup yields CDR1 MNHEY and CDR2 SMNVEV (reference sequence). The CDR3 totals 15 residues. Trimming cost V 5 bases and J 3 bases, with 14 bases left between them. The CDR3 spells CASSLLQGGGNTIYF. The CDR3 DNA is TGTGCCAGCAGTCTTCTCCAGGGAGGTGGAAACACCATATATTTT.

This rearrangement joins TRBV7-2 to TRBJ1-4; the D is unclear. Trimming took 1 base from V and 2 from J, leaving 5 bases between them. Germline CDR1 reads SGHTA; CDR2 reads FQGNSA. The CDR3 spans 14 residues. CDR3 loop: CASSLGRTNEKLFF. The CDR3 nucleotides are TGTGCCAGCAGCTTAGGCAGGACTAATGAAAAACTGTTTTTT.

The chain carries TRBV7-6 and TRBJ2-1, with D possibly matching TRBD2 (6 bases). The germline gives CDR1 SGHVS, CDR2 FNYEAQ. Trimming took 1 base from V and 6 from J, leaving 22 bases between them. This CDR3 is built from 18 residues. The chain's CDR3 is CASSLVALAPIISNEQFF. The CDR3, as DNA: TGTGCCAGCAGCTTAGTCGCGCTAGCGCCGATAATAAGCAATGAGCAGTTCTTC.

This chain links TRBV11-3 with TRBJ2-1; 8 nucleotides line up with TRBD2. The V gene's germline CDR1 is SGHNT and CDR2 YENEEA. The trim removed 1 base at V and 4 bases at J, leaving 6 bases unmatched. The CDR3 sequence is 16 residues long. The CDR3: CASSLALAGPYNEQFF. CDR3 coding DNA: TGTGCCAGCAGCTTAGCCTTAGCGGGACCTTACAATGAGCAGTTCTTC.

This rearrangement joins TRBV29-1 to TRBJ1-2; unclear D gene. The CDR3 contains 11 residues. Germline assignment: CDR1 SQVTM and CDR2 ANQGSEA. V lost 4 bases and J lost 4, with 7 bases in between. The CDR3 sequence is CSVVSVYGYTF. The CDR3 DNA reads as TGCAGCGTTGTTTCAGTCTATGGCTACACCTTC.

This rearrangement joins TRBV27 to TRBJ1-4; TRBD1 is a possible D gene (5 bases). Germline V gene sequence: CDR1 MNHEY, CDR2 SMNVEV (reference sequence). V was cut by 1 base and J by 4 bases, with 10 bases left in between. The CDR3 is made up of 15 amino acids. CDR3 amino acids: CASSLFGGINEKLFF. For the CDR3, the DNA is TGTGCCAGCAGTTTATTTGGGGGGATTAATGAAAAACTGTTTTTT.

The CDR3 reads CASSESRQGLNEQFF. In DNA, the CDR3 is TGCGCCAGCAGTGAGTCGAGACAGGGTTTGAATGAGCAGTTCTTC. This chain links TRBV10-2 with TRBJ2-1, with 7 bases that match TRBD1. Per the germline V gene, CDR1 is WSHSY and CDR2 is SAAADI. V lost 0 bases to trimming and J lost 7 bases; unmatched junction nucleotides: 6. This CDR3 is built from 15 residues.

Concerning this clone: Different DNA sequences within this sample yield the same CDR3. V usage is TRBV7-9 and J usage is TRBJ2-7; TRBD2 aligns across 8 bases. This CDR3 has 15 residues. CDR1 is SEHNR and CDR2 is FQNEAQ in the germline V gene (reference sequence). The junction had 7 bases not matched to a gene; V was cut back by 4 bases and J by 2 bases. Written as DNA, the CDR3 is TGTGCCAGCAGCTCGTTAGCGGGGCCAACCTACGAGCAGTACTTC. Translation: CASSSLAGPTYEQYF.

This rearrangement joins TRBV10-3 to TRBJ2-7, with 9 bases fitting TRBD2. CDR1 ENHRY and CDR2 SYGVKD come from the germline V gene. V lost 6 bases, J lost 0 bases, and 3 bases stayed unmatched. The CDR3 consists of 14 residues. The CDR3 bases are TGTGCCATCAGAGCGGGAGGTAACTCCTACGAGCAGTACTTC. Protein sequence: CAIRAGGNSYEQYF.

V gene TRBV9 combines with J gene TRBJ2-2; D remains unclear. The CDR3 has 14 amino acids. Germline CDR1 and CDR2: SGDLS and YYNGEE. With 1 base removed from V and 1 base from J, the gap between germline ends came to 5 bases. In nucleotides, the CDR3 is TGTGCCAGCAGCGTACCAGAGAACACCGGGGAGCTGTTTTTT. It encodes CASSVPENTGELFF. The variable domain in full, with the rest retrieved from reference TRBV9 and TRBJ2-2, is DSGVTQTPKHLITATGQRVTLRCSPRSGDLSVYWYQQSLDQGLQFLIQYYNGEERAKGNILERFSAQQFPDLHSELNLSSLELGDSALYFCASSVPENTGELFFGEGSRLTVL.